Shown below are 2 T cell receptor beta chains from a single sample sequenced in a study of T-cell memory formation after mild COVID-19. TCRdb called the 5' RACE reads again in MiXCR, with one record for every CDR3 protein. This table has some 310,000 distinct CDR3 sequences, roughly 20% appearing once. The material sequenced was PBMCs or a T cell subset sorted from them (not recorded which). Receptors originate from a man aged 18 to 29 who had mild COVID-19 (a few samples of this study predate the infection). Cell type and time point are not known.

V usage is TRBV7-2 and J usage is TRBJ2-3; maybe TRBD2 (6 bases). Germline-derived CDR1 and CDR2 are SGHTA and FQGNSA. The CDR3 length is 18 residues. V was shortened by 4 bases and J by 5 bases, with 25 bases between the two germline ends. CDR3 protein: CASSSKDPRAAGGDTQYF. CDR3 nucleotide sequence: TGTGCCAGCAGCTCGAAAGACCCCCGTGCGGCCGGGGGAGATACGCAGTATTTT.

This chain links TRBV10-3 with TRBJ1-1, with D perhaps TRBD1 (5 bases). Trimming cost V 5 bases and J 5 bases, with 18 bases left between them. CDR3 size: 15 residues. Germline V gene sequence: CDR1 ENHRY, CDR2 SYGVKD. As DNA, the CDR3 is TGTGCCATCAGTCAAACGACAGCTGGCGTAACTGAAGCTTTCTTT. Its protein is CAISQTTAGVTEAFF.